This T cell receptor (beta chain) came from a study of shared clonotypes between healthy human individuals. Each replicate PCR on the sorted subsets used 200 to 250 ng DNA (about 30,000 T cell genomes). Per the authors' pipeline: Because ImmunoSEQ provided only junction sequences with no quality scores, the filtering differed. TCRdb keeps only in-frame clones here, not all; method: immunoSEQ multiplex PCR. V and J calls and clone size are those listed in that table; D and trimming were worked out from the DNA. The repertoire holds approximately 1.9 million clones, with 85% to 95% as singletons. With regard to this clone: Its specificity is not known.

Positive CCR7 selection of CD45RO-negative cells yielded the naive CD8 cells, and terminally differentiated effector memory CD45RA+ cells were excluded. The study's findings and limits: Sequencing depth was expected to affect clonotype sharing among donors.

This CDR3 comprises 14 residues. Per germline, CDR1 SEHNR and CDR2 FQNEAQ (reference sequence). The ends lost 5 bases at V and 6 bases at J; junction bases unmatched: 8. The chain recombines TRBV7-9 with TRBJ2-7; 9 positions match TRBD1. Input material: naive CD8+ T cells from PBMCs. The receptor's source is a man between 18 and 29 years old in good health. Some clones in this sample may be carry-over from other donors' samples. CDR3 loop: CASSGRDRVREQYF. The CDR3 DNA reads TGTGCCAGCAGCGGCCGGGACAGGGTTCGCGAGCAGTACTTC.